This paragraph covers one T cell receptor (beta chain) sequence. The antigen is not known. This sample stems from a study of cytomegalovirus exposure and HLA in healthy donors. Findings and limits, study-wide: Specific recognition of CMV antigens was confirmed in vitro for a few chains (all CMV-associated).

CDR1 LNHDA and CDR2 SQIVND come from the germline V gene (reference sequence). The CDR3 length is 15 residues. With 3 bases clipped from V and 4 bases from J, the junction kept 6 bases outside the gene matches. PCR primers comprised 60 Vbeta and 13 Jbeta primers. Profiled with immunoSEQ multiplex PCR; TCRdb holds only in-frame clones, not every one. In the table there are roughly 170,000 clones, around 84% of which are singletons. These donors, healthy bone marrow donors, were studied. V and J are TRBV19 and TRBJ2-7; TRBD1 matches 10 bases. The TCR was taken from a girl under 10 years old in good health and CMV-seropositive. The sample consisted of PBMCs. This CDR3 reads CASSMAGQGIYEQYF. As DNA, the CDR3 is TGTGCCAGTAGTATGGCGGGACAGGGGATTTACGAGCAGTACTTC.